The 5 T cell receptor beta chains presented below share a single source sample, sequenced in a study of PD-L1 blockade in urothelial cancer. Assay: immunoSEQ multiplex PCR; the TCRdb copy retains only in-frame clones and omits some. Found here are roughly 60,000 clones, roughly four fifths of them singletons; the top ten hold about 4.5%. Sequenced here: PBMCs, sampled around atezolizumab (anti-PD-L1) treatment. All receptors come from a man between 65 and 85 years old with urothelial cancer.

The chain links TRBV5-8 to TRBJ2-5; no firm D call. V dropped 1 base and J dropped 3 bases, with 7 bases sitting between them. The CDR3 extends over 13 amino acids. Germline lookup yields CDR1 SGHTS and CDR2 YDEGEE. The CDR3 loop reads CASSLLSEETQYF. CDR3 coding DNA: TGTGCCAGCAGCTTGCTGTCAGAAGAGACCCAGTACTTC. Looking up the rest from reference TRBV5-8 and TRBJ2-5 gives the full variable domain: EAGVTQSPTHLIKTRGQQATLRCSPISGHTSVYWYQQALGLGLQFLLWYDEGEERNRGNFPPRFSGRQFPNYSSELNVNALELEDSALYLCASSLLSEETQYFGPGTRLLVL.

The chain couples TRBV12-5 to TRBJ2-5; D is undetermined. This CDR3 has 15 residues. V was shortened by 0 bases and J by 5 bases, with 13 bases between the two germline ends. Germline V gene data show CDR1 as LGHNT and CDR2 as FRNRAP. As DNA, the CDR3 is TGTGCTAGTGGTTTGGTACGGGTGGGTGGGGAGACCCAGTACTTC. This gives the protein CASGLVRVGGETQYF.

The J gene is TRBJ2-1, the V gene TRBV30; perhaps TRBD1 as D (6 bases). Trimming took 0 bases from V and 7 from J, leaving 19 bases between them. Germline CDR1 and CDR2: GTSNPN and SVGIG (reference sequence). This CDR3 contains 16 residues. This CDR3 reads CAWSVPGSRRGNEQFF. For the CDR3, the DNA is TGTGCCTGGAGTGTACCTGGTAGCAGAAGGGGGAATGAGCAGTTCTTC.

The table lists this clone with a few counts. The chain is built from TRBV4-1 and TRBJ1-4; no firm D call. There are 15 residues in the CDR3. V was pared by 1 base and J by 3 bases, with 9 bases between. CDR1 MGHRA and CDR2 YSYEKL come from the germline V gene. CDR3 amino acids: CASSQGERSNEKLFF. The DNA for the CDR3 is TGCGCCAGCAGCCAAGGCGAGCGATCTAATGAAAAACTGTTTTTT.

The chain has TRBV14 and TRBJ2-5; 9 bases line up with TRBD1. CDR3 length: 15 amino acids. The V gene's germline CDR1 is SGHDN and CDR2 FVKESK. J was trimmed by 1 base and V by 5 bases; bases with no gene match: 5. For the CDR3, the DNA is TGTGCCAGCAGCTCTATGGACAGGGGCCAAGAGACCCAGTACTTC. Amino acid sequence: CASSSMDRGQETQYF.